This TCR beta chain was obtained from a study of T cells in Graves' hyperthyroidism and ophthalmopathy. Study in general: Peripheral blood samples were taken at initial diagnosis, prior to any treatment. Notes on the study in general: In simple terms, a model built on 13 V-J features told ophthalmopathy apart from stable hyperthyroidism.

There were TCR beta CDR3 regions amplified from RNA transcripts. First-round RT-PCR targeting the TCR CDR3 was performed with the HTBI primer set. MiXCR, applied by TCRdb to the multiplex PCR reads, yields one record per CDR3 protein. The sample carries about 400,000 distinct CDR3 sequences, more than 12% recorded once. A NOSPECS grade of at least 4, a Clinical Activity Score of at least 3 and duration under 3 months were recorded in ophthalmopathy patients. Source material for PBMCs was roughly 10 ml fresh peripheral blood. As concerns this clonotype: Its antigen is as yet unknown.

The TCR was taken from a woman aged 25-40 years with Graves' ophthalmopathy. Sequences were obtained from blood.

Written as DNA, the CDR3 is TGTGCCAGCAGCTTAGTCGGGACAGGGAGCGGCACTGAAGCTTTCTTT. It codes for CASSLVGTGSGTEAFF. The chain uses TRBV7-3 and TRBJ1-1, with 9 positions matching TRBD1. V was pared by 2 bases and J by 4 bases, with 8 bases of the junction left unmatched. There are 16 residues in the CDR3. Germline CDR1 and CDR2: SGHTA and FQGTGA.